The sequence of this T cell receptor beta chain was determined in a study of blood T cell repertoires in COVID-19. The V gene's germline CDR1 is MNHEY and CDR2 SMNVEV (reference sequence). This CDR3 is built from 17 residues. The V and J ends lost 5 bases and 5 bases, in that order; junction bases with no gene match: 17. Generated by immunoSEQ multiplex PCR, the TCRdb table keeps only in-frame clones and is missing some. The sample lists 210,000 or so clones; roughly 81% were seen once. This receptor was taken from a woman between 65 and 79 years old with active or convalescent COVID-19. The specimen sequenced was peripheral blood. The chain couples TRBV27 to TRBJ2-5, with TRBD1 matching over 7 bases. CDR3 protein: CASSPQRSTGNGETQYF. CDR3 coding DNA: TGTGCCAGCAGTCCCCAACGGTCGACAGGGAATGGGGAGACCCAGTACTTC.